The 29 T cell receptor beta chains below were found in one sample sequenced in a study of T cell repertoires and HLA-DP antigens. Profiling relied on immunoSEQ multiplex PCR, and the TCRdb table lists in-frame clones only, not all of them. This table holds about 110,000 clones, 92% found once. Their antigens are not known. Sequencing used CD4+ T cells from PBMCs. All receptors come from a woman between 18 and 29 years old in good health and CMV-seronegative.

The chain uses TRBV18 and TRBJ1-1; D not resolved. The CDR3 has 15 amino acids. Germline V gene data show CDR1 as KGHSH and CDR2 as LQKENI. Trimming cost V 3 bases and J 1 base, with 12 bases left between them. This chain's CDR3 is CASSPLEVRNTEAFF. CDR3 nucleotide sequence: TGTGCCAGCTCACCGCTGGAGGTTAGGAACACTGAAGCTTTCTTT.

The V gene is TRBV9, the J gene TRBJ2-1; a possible D gene is TRBD2 (6 bases). V was trimmed by 4 bases and J by 0 bases, leaving 26 bases between them. This CDR3 comprises 20 residues. The germline V gene encodes CDR1 SGDLS and CDR2 YYNGEE. Written as DNA, the CDR3 is TGTGCCAGCAGCTCGGGAGCAGTCCCTTACGACTTAAGCTCCTACAATGAGCAGTTCTTC. It yields the protein CASSSGAVPYDLSSYNEQFF. Drawing the rest from reference TRBV9 and TRBJ2-1, the complete variable domain is DSGVTQTPKHLITATGQRVTLRCSPRSGDLSVYWYQQSLDQGLQFLIQYYNGEERAKGNILERFSAQQFPDLHSELNLSSLELGDSALYFCASSSGAVPYDLSSYNEQFFGPGTRLTVL.

The V and J genes are TRBV21-1 and TRBJ2-5; no DNA check was done on the table's D call, TRBD2. TRBV21-1 is a known pseudogene. This CDR3 region has 18 residues. The CDR3: CASSKLGLAGGRQETQYF. CDR3 bases: TGTGCCAGCAGCAAATTAGGGCTAGCGGGAGGTAGGCAAGAGACCCAGTACTTC.

The V gene is TRBV7-2, the J gene TRBJ1-5, with D maybe TRBD1 (5 bases). V lost 3 bases, J lost 9 bases, and 15 bases lay in between. CDR1 SGHTA and CDR2 FQGNSA come from the germline V gene. The CDR3 sequence is 14 residues long. The CDR3 DNA reads as TGTGCCAGCAGCTTGCGGGGGTCCGAGGGGCCCCAGCATTTT. Translation gives CASSLRGSEGPQHF.

This clone was observed a handful of times. This chain uses TRBV7-2 with TRBJ1-1; no clear D. The CDR3 runs to 12 residues. Germline lookup yields CDR1 SGHTA and CDR2 FQGNSA. V dropped 3 bases and J dropped 4 bases, with 6 bases sitting between them. CDR3 bases: TGTGCCAGCAGCTTCGCAGTCACTGAAGCTTTCTTT. This translates into CASSFAVTEAFF. The full variable domain, completed using reference TRBV7-2 and TRBJ1-1, is GAGVSQSPSNKVTEKGKDVELRCDPISGHTALYWYRQSLGQGLEFLIYFQGNSAPDKSGLPSDRFSAERTGGSVSTLTIQRTQQEDSAVYLCASSFAVTEAFFGQGTRLTVV.

CDR3 nucleotides: TGCGCCAGCAGCTTTCTCCTCTACGAGCAGTACTTC. Translation: CASSFLLYEQYF. The genes are TRBV5-1 and TRBJ2-7, with D hard to call. Between the trimmed V and J ends, which lost 2 bases and 3 bases, there was a span of 6 bases. Germline loops: CDR1 SGHRS, CDR2 YFSETQ. The CDR3 consists of 12 residues.

This chain joins TRBV6-5 and TRBJ2-7; TRBD1 matches 7 bases. The junction had 1 base not matched to a gene; V was cut back by 6 bases and J by 2 bases. The CDR3 runs to 12 residues. Per the germline V gene, CDR1 is MNHEY and CDR2 is SVGAGI. The CDR3 DNA is TGTGCCAGCAGGGGGACAGCCTACGAGCAGTACTTC. This codes for CASRGTAYEQYF.

V gene TRBV19 combines with J gene TRBJ2-3; D not certain. This CDR3 comprises 14 residues. Trimming shortened V by 4 bases and J by 6 bases, and 14 bases separated the two germline ends. Looked up from germline, CDR1 is LNHDA and CDR2 is SQIVND (reference sequence). The CDR3 reads CASSRQSPPDTQYF. CDR3 in DNA: TGTGCCAGTAGTAGGCAGTCCCCGCCCGATACGCAGTATTTT.

CDR3 nucleotides: TGTGCCAGCCTTTCCGGGGGTATGAACACTGAAGCTTTCTTT. Translated: CASLSGGMNTEAFF. V gene TRBV28 combines with J gene TRBJ1-1; tentative D call: TRBD1 (5 bases). Trimming left V 8 bases short and J 0 bases short, with 13 bases between. This CDR3 contains 14 residues. Germline loops: CDR1 MDHEN, CDR2 SYDVKM.

V is TRBV19 and J is TRBJ1-2, with 7 bases identical to TRBD1. Germline trimming cut 6 bases from V and 4 bases from J; bases unmatched to any gene: 8. Looked up from germline, CDR1 is LNHDA and CDR2 is SQIVND (reference sequence). The CDR3 contains 14 residues. The CDR3 is CASRQRGGGYGYTF. As DNA, the CDR3 is TGTGCCAGTAGGCAACGAGGGGGCGGCTATGGCTACACCTTC. The whole variable domain, filled in from reference TRBV19 and TRBJ1-2, reads DGGITQSPKYLFRKEGQNVTLSCEQNLNHDAMYWYRQDPGQGLRLIYYSQIVNDFQKGDIAEGYSVSREKKESFPLTVTSAQKNPTAFYLCASRQRGGGYGYTFGSGTRLTVV.

The V gene is TRBV28, the J gene TRBJ2-7; weak D call: TRBD2 (5 bases). V was cut by 4 bases and J by 6 bases, with 13 bases left in between. The CDR3 contains 13 residues. Per germline, CDR1 MDHEN and CDR2 SYDVKM. Here the CDR3 reads CASSSGLSREQYF. The DNA of the CDR3 is TGTGCCAGCAGTTCAGGACTTTCCCGCGAGCAGTACTTC.

In its sample, this clone was seen once. This chain joins TRBV27 and TRBJ2-1, with 9 bases aligning to TRBD2. V gave up 8 bases and J gave up 9 bases; unmatched junction bases: 8. The CDR3 covers 13 residues. In germline, CDR1 is MNHEY, CDR2 SMNVEV (reference sequence). The CDR3 nucleotides read TGTGCCAGCGTAAGAGCGGGAGGACCTGAGCAGTTCTTC. Translated, it gives CASVRAGGPEQFF.

V gene TRBV9 combines with J gene TRBJ1-2, with a possible D match to TRBD1 (6 bases). Trimming stripped 0 bases from V and 9 bases from J, with 15 bases between. The CDR3 spans 14 residues. Looked up from germline, CDR1 is SGDLS and CDR2 is YYNGEE. CDR3 DNA sequence: TGTGCCAGCAGCGTAGCTGGACAGAGTGGAAGCTACACCTTC. This translates into CASSVAGQSGSYTF.

This clone was recorded only once. The chain is built from TRBV5-4 and TRBJ2-3, with 8 bases matching TRBD2. V lost 7 bases and J lost 11; bases outside the gene matches: 12. This CDR3 is built from 13 residues. Germline values: CDR1 SGHNT, CDR2 YYREEE (reference sequence). CDR3 region: CASWTPGGGQQYF. In nucleotides, the CDR3 is TGTGCCAGCTGGACTCCGGGGGGGGGACAGCAGTATTTT.

V and J are TRBV6-5 and TRBJ1-1, with D unresolved. The CDR3 runs to 13 residues. The germline gives CDR1 MNHEY, CDR2 SVGAGI. Trimming shortened V by 4 bases and J by 0 bases, and 6 bases separated the two germline ends. CDR3 in DNA: TGTGCCAGCAGTTCCCCCGTGAACACTGAAGCTTTCTTT. Translation gives CASSSPVNTEAFF.

At least ten counts were recorded for this clone. Mismatch with germline at one junction end may stem from a read error. The chain links TRBV7-7 to TRBJ2-7; D may be TRBD1 (6 bases). There are 15 residues in the CDR3. From germline, CDR1 is SSHAT and CDR2 FNYEAQ (reference sequence). The CDR3 DNA sequence: TGTGCTAGCAGCCCCACAGGGCCCCCCTCCTACGAGCAGTACTTC. Protein sequence: CASSPTGPPSYEQYF.

The V gene is TRBV7-9, the J gene TRBJ1-2; 12 bases are a match to TRBD1. The germline CDR1 and CDR2 sequences are SEHNR and FQNEAQ (reference sequence). After removal of 3 bases from V and 4 bases from J, the junction contained 6 bases not matched to a gene. This CDR3 contains 16 residues. The CDR3 nucleotides are TGTGCCAGCAGCTTGACGGGACAGGGGGCAACCTATGGCTACACCTTC. Its protein is CASSLTGQGATYGYTF.

The chain joins TRBV7-9 to TRBJ1-2; TRBD1 matches 9 bases. The germline CDR1 and CDR2 sequences are SEHNR and FQNEAQ (reference sequence). V trimming: 4 bases; J trimming: 5 bases; junction bases outside the gene matches: 14. The CDR3 sequence is 17 residues long. The DNA for the CDR3 is TGTGCCAGCAGCTCAAGACAGGGGGTCTTAACCTCTTATGGCTACACCTTC. Protein: CASSSRQGVLTSYGYTF.

This chain joins TRBV4-2 and TRBJ2-1; no reliable D call. CDR1 and CDR2 from the germline V gene are LGHNA and YNFKEQ. The CDR3 has 18 residues. Between the trimmed V and J ends, which lost 3 bases and 0 bases, there was a span of 18 bases. CDR3 in amino acids: CASSQRRTGASSYNEQFF. In DNA, the CDR3 is TGTGCCAGCAGCCAGAGAAGAACGGGTGCGAGCTCCTACAATGAGCAGTTCTTC.

The gene calls are TRBV10-3 and TRBJ1-5; D is uncertain. This CDR3 has 13 residues. Germline CDR1 ENHRY, CDR2 SYGVKD. The V end lost 5 bases, the J end lost 4 bases, and 9 bases lay between the germline ends. Here the CDR3 DNA reads TGTGCCATCAGTATCCGTGCGAATCAGCCCCAGCATTTT. Protein product: CAISIRANQPQHF.

V is TRBV7-2 and J is TRBJ1-2; no reliable D call. The V and J ends lost 8 bases and 5 bases respectively, with 12 bases between them. In germline, CDR1 is SGHTA, CDR2 FQGNSA. The CDR3 loop spans 12 amino acids. Here the CDR3 reads CASGKASYGYTF. CDR3 DNA sequence: TGTGCCAGCGGCAAGGCTAGTTATGGCTACACCTTC.

The chain combines TRBV20-1 with TRBJ2-7; D is unresolved. V was trimmed by 6 bases and J by 4 bases, leaving 7 bases between them. This CDR3 has 10 residues. Germline V CDR1 and CDR2: DFQATT, SNEGSKA (reference sequence). DNA for the CDR3: TGCAGTGCCGGTAATTACGAGCAGTACTTC. It codes for CSAGNYEQYF.

The chain recombines TRBV27 with TRBJ1-2; TRBD1 aligns across 7 bases. Per the germline V gene, CDR1 is MNHEY and CDR2 is SMNVEV (reference sequence). The V gene end was trimmed by 5 bases and the J gene end by 3 bases; junction bases not matched to a gene: 12. The CDR3 loop spans 16 amino acids. The DNA of the CDR3 is TGTGCCAGCAGTCTACGGACAGGAAGGGGGGACTATGGCTACACCTTC. It specifies CASSLRTGRGDYGYTF.

The rearrangement links TRBV7-2 to TRBJ2-5, with no clear D. The germline V and J ends were trimmed by 1 base and 9 bases, with 24 bases remaining between them. CDR1 and CDR2 (germline): SGHTA, FQGNSA. The CDR3 has 17 amino acids. DNA of the CDR3: TGTGCCAGCAGCTTAGTAGTTCAACCCCTTATGGGGTTACCCCAGTACTTC. Amino acids: CASSLVVQPLMGLPQYF.

The chain uses TRBV28 and TRBJ1-5; TRBD1 aligns across 7 bases. V lost 3 bases to trimming and J lost 2 bases; unmatched junction nucleotides: 7. This CDR3 contains 16 residues. CDR1 MDHEN and CDR2 SYDVKM come from the germline V gene. Here the CDR3 DNA reads TGTGCCAGCAGTTTCAGGGGGTGGGGGGGCAATCAGCCCCAGCATTTT. It yields the protein CASSFRGWGGNQPQHF.

The chain uses TRBV19 and TRBJ2-5; D may be TRBD2 (6 bases). The CDR3 is made up of 17 amino acids. Trimming stripped 1 base from V and 0 bases from J, with 15 bases between. Germline V CDR1 and CDR2: LNHDA, SQIVND (reference sequence). As DNA, the CDR3 is TGTGCCAGTAGTATAGGGGGTAGCGGAGGGGACCAAGAGACCCAGTACTTC. It specifies CASSIGGSGGDQETQYF.

This chain connects TRBV5-4 to TRBJ2-1; 7 positions match TRBD2. The germline CDR1 and CDR2 sequences are SGHNT and YYREEE (reference sequence). V shed 3 bases, J shed 9 bases, and the junction held 9 bases outside the gene matches. This CDR3 region has 14 residues. The CDR3 sequence: CASSSIGGIIEQFF. In DNA, the CDR3 is TGTGCCAGCAGCTCGATCGGGGGGATCATTGAGCAGTTCTTC.

The V gene is TRBV7-8, the J gene TRBJ2-7; 8 bases align to TRBD1. Per the germline V gene, CDR1 is SGHVS and CDR2 is FQNEAQ. This CDR3 has 14 amino acids. V gave up 1 base and J gave up 7 bases; unmatched junction bases: 6. In DNA, the CDR3 is TGTGCCAGCAGCTTAGATCGGACAGGGAGTGAGCAGTACTTC. Its translation is CASSLDRTGSEQYF.

The chain links TRBV5-8 to TRBJ2-5; D gene uncertain. This CDR3 spans 14 amino acids. Deletions cut 0 bases from V and 2 bases from J, with 8 bases between. In germline, CDR1 is SGHTS, CDR2 YDEGEE. The CDR3 bases are TGTGCCAGCAGCTTGGGGGCGGAACAAGAGACCCAGTACTTC. It is translated as CASSLGAEQETQYF.